Included here is one T cell receptor (beta chain) sequence, with context. What it recognizes is unknown. The data derive from a study of T cell repertoires in cytomegalovirus infection. About the research overall: Both CMV infection and a matching HLA type were indicated by public TCR beta signatures.

Germline-derived CDR1 and CDR2 are SGHDT and YYEEEE. This CDR3 region has 17 residues. With 9 bases clipped from V and 1 base from J, the junction kept 15 bases outside the gene matches. TCRdb independently ran MiXCR on the reads; one entry per CDR3 protein. The data show around 750,000 distinct CDR3 sequences, around a third seen once. Here the sequenced sample was cultured CD8+ T cells from PBMCs, taken from culture after CMV antigen stimulation. This clonotype originated in a human donor in good health (CMV status not recorded). Some clones in this sample may be carry-over from other donors' samples. The chain employs TRBV5-6 and TRBJ1-5, with TRBD1 matching over 8 bases. CDR3: CANSSSDRVKSNQPQHF. CDR3 coding DNA: TGTGCCAACAGTTCTTCGGACAGGGTAAAGAGCAATCAGCCCCAGCATTTT. The full variable domain, with the rest looked up from reference TRBV5-6 and TRBJ1-5, is DAGVTQSPTHLIKTRGQQVTLRCSPKSGHDTVSWYQQALGQGPQFIFQYYEEEERQRGNFPDRFSGHQFPNYSSELNVNALLLGDSALYLCANSSSDRVKSNQPQHFGDGTRLSIL.